The clone carrying this TCR beta chain has only a few counts. Losses at the gene ends were 1 base for V and 6 bases for J; bases not matched to a gene: 8. The CDR3 extends over 16 amino acids. In germline, CDR1 is SNHLY, CDR2 FYNNEI. All of the isolated RNA was reverse transcribed, so expressed TCRB transcripts were sequenced. TCRdb keeps only in-frame clones here, not all; method: immunoSEQ multiplex PCR. Of roughly 300,000 clones in the sample, 7% to 9% were seen once. The data are from a study of beta chain features in type 1 diabetes. Post-sort purity exceeded 98% for all sorted populations. Sequenced: central memory CD4+ T cells from blood. This sequence joins TRBV2 and TRBJ2-3; 9 bases align to TRBD2. The source of this sequence is a woman between 18 and 30 years old in good health. CDR3 protein: CASSEGASGARDTQYF. In DNA form, the CDR3 reads TGTGCCAGCAGTGAAGGGGCTAGCGGGGCTCGGGATACGCAGTATTTT.